A single sample gave rise to the 27 T cell receptor beta chains below, sequenced in a study of spatial heterogeneity in lung cancer (dated by TCRdb to between 2018 and 2021). The time point label for this specimen denotes: blood at routine non-recurrence follow-up after resection. The library was built by means of 5' RACE. For sequencing, a NextSeq 500 was employed. The public reads were run again by TCRdb, first through fastp at Q25 and then through MiXCR, and only productive beta chains were kept. Every distinct CDR3 protein forms one entry, paired with its most common genes and DNA. This sample lists 85,000 to 100,000 distinct CDR3 sequences; 19% were detected once. The ten most abundant clones make up just over 20% of the sample. The input for sequencing was PBMCs, taken at follow-up. The source of these receptors is a male donor with early-stage non-small cell lung cancer.

The chain uses TRBV12-3 or TRBV12-4 and TRBJ1-6, with TRBD1 identical over 7 bases. CDR3 length: 18 residues. Unmatched junction bases numbered 18, after V lost 6 bases and J lost 7 bases. In nucleotides, the CDR3 is TGTGCCAGCAGGCCAACAGGGGACGCGGGTCGCGGGAATTCACCCCTCCACTTT. Translating gives CASRPTGDAGRGNSPLHF.

The chain has TRBV3-1 and TRBJ2-5; 9 bases match TRBD2. Unmatched junction bases numbered 9, after V lost 0 bases and J lost 4 bases. The CDR3 extends over 17 amino acids. CDR1 is LGHDT, CDR2 YNNKEL, per germline (reference sequence). As DNA, the CDR3 is TGTGCCAGCAGCCAAGAGGTTAGCGGGGGCTACGGAGAGACCCAGTACTTC. This gives the protein CASSQEVSGGYGETQYF.

This clonotype has only a few counts. This chain links TRBV3-1 with TRBJ2-7; 7 bases are shared with TRBD2. Germline trimming cut 1 base from V and 2 bases from J; bases unmatched to any gene: 5. Germline-derived CDR1 and CDR2 are LGHDT and YNNKEL (reference sequence). The CDR3 consists of 15 residues. DNA for the CDR3: TGTGCCAGCAGCCAAGCGAGCGGGGCAACCTACGAGCAGTACTTC. Its protein product is CASSQASGATYEQYF.

In its sample, this clonotype was seen many times. This rearrangement joins TRBV24-1 to TRBJ2-3; 8 bases align to TRBD1. This CDR3 comprises 16 residues. Germline V CDR1 and CDR2: KGHDR, SFDVKD. After removal of 3 bases from V and 4 bases from J, the junction contained 8 bases not matched to a gene. The CDR3 here is CATSDPTGGSPDTQYF. The CDR3, as DNA: TGTGCCACCAGTGATCCCACAGGGGGTAGTCCAGATACGCAGTATTTT.

This clonotype was counted a few times. The chain employs TRBV6-2 or TRBV6-3 and TRBJ2-1; possible D gene TRBD1, 5 bases. Trimming took off 6 bases at V and 0 bases at J, with 6 bases between the two ends. The CDR3 has 13 residues. The germline V gene has CDR1 MNHEY and CDR2 SVGEGT. The CDR3 region has the DNA TGTGCCAGCAGAGACAGCTCCTACAATGAGCAGTTCTTC. Its protein product is CASRDSSYNEQFF.

This clonotype was counted only a few times. The rearrangement uses TRBV4-3 and TRBJ2-2, with no clear D. V was shortened by 0 bases and J by 3 bases, with 5 bases between the two germline ends. The CDR3 spans 14 residues. The germline CDR1 and CDR2 sequences are LGHNA and YSLEER. The DNA for the CDR3 is TGCGCCAGCAGCCAAGACTACGACACCGGGGAGCTGTTTTTT. Protein: CASSQDYDTGELFF.

This clonotype was detected only once. The chain joins TRBV6-6 to TRBJ1-2; D remains ambiguous. Germline assignment: CDR1 MNHNY and CDR2 SVGAGI (reference sequence). This CDR3 comprises 13 residues. V was trimmed by 5 bases and J by 4 bases, leaving 11 bases between them. The CDR3 DNA is TGTGCCAGCAGTGCGATCGGAAGCTATGGCTACACCTTC. Residues: CASSAIGSYGYTF.

The chain links TRBV5-1 to TRBJ2-3; 8 nucleotides align to TRBD2. Per the germline V gene, CDR1 is SGHRS and CDR2 is YFSETQ. V shed 6 bases and J 2 bases; nucleotides not matched to a gene: 11. The CDR3 runs 16 residues. The CDR3 is CASNPLQRETTDTQYF. CDR3 coding DNA: TGCGCCAGCAACCCCCTGCAGCGGGAGACCACAGATACGCAGTATTTT.

This chain joins TRBV4-3 and TRBJ2-2, with TRBD2 matching 8 bases. The germline V gene encodes CDR1 LGHNA and CDR2 YSLEER. The ends lost 0 bases at V and 7 bases at J; junction bases unmatched: 13. This CDR3 comprises 18 residues. CDR3 DNA sequence: TGCGCCAGCAGCCAAGAATTATCAGGACTAGCCGGTAGCGGGGAGCTGTTTTTT. This gives the protein CASSQELSGLAGSGELFF.

Judged by abundance, this clonotype is medium-sized. The chain is built from TRBV7-9 and TRBJ2-1, with unresolved D. CDR3 length equals 14 residues. The V gene lost 1 base and the J gene lost 8 bases, with 12 bases spanning the gap. Germline CDR1 and CDR2: SEHNR and FQNEAQ (reference sequence). CDR3 in amino acids: CASSLDSYQDEQFF. In DNA form, the CDR3 reads TGTGCCAGCAGCTTAGACTCCTATCAGGATGAGCAGTTCTTC.

The chain recombines TRBV30 with TRBJ1-3; D unresolved. Germline V lookup: CDR1 GTSNPN, CDR2 SVGIG (reference sequence). This CDR3 spans 13 amino acids. V lost 4 bases, J lost 4 bases, and 11 bases lay in between. CDR3 loop: CAWTPAGGNTIYF. The CDR3 DNA is TGTGCCTGGACCCCTGCGGGAGGAAACACCATATATTTT.

The CDR3 DNA reads as TGTGCCAGCAGTTTAGGGGGGGGACGATTTATTTCACCCCTCCACTTT. Translating it yields CASSLGGGRFISPLHF. The rearrangement links TRBV27 to TRBJ1-6; weak D call: TRBD1 (5 bases). Trimming left V 2 bases short and J 9 bases short, with 17 bases between. Per germline, CDR1 MNHEY and CDR2 SMNVEV (reference sequence). This CDR3 spans 16 amino acids.

This clonotype was seen many times. The CDR3 is CSVSEVANYGYTF. The CDR3, as DNA: TGCAGCGTTTCGGAGGTAGCTAACTATGGCTACACCTTC. V gene TRBV29-1 combines with J gene TRBJ1-2; D gene unclear. V lost 5 bases, J lost 0 bases, and 10 bases lay in between. The CDR3 has 13 amino acids. Germline V gene lookup returns CDR1 SQVTM and CDR2 ANQGSEA.

This chain uses TRBV6-5 with TRBJ1-2; 10 bases agree with TRBD1. The junction had 9 bases not matched to a gene; V was cut back by 6 bases and J by 8 bases. Germline V gene data show CDR1 as MNHEY and CDR2 as SVGAGI. The CDR3 sequence is 14 residues long. In nucleotides, the CDR3 is TGTGCCAGCAGGCCTGGACAGGGGGTAGTCGGCTACACCTTC. Encoded protein: CASRPGQGVVGYTF.

J is TRBJ1-2 and V is TRBV10-2, with 7 bases identical to TRBD1. Germline CDR1 is WSHSY and CDR2 is SAAADI. The CDR3 contains 13 residues. V was clipped by 8 bases and J by 4 bases; unmatched bases: 7. The CDR3 region is CASGPGQSYGYTF. CDR3 nucleotides: TGCGCCAGCGGACCGGGACAGTCCTATGGCTACACCTTC.

This clonotype has a handful of counts. This chain uses TRBV11-1 with TRBJ1-3; D is unresolved. Per germline, CDR1 SGHAT and CDR2 FQDESV (reference sequence). Trimming shortened V by 5 bases and J by 1 base, and 18 bases separated the two germline ends. The CDR3 is 17 residues long. In DNA, the CDR3 is TGTGCCAGCAGCCCGCGCGGCATTTCGAAATCTGGAAACACCATATATTTT. Translated: CASSPRGISKSGNTIYF.

V usage is TRBV2 and J usage is TRBJ2-3, with 7 nucleotides matching TRBD1. After removal of 7 bases from V and 6 bases from J, the junction contained 7 bases not matched to a gene. The length of the CDR3 is 13 residues. Germline CDR1 is SNHLY and CDR2 is FYNNEI. Written as DNA, the CDR3 is TGTGCCAGCACGGGCAGGGGGACGGATACGCAGTATTTT. It is translated as CASTGRGTDTQYF.

This chain uses TRBV12-3 or TRBV12-4 with TRBJ1-6; D gene uncertain. This CDR3 contains 13 residues. Trimming removed 5 bases from V and 8 bases from J, with 10 bases in between. The CDR3 sequence: CASSEAEYSPLHF. As DNA, the CDR3 is TGTGCCAGCAGTGAGGCAGAGTATTCACCCCTCCACTTT.

The table lists this clonotype with a few counts. The chain combines TRBV24-1 with TRBJ2-4; no clear D gene. Germline lookup yields CDR1 KGHDR and CDR2 SFDVKD. The V end lost 2 bases, the J end lost 3 bases, and 10 bases lay between the germline ends. CDR3 size: 15 residues. The CDR3 sequence is CATSDSGPNKNIQYF. The DNA for the CDR3 is TGTGCCACCAGTGATTCGGGCCCTAACAAAAACATTCAGTACTTC.

The chain has TRBV20-1 and TRBJ2-6, with 9 bases that match TRBD2. J was trimmed by 1 base and V by 3 bases; bases with no gene match: 7. CDR1 is DFQATT, CDR2 SNEGSKA, per germline (reference sequence). CDR3 length: 17 amino acids. The CDR3 DNA follows: TGCAGTGCTAGCCCCGGGACTAGCAGATCTGGGGCCAACGTCCTGACTTTC. Translated, it gives CSASPGTSRSGANVLTF.

This clonotype was seen a single time. The chain recombines TRBV7-9 with TRBJ1-1; D is unclear. CDR1 SEHNR and CDR2 FQNEAQ come from the germline V gene (reference sequence). Trimming left V 6 bases short and J 7 bases short, with 12 bases between. There are 12 residues in the CDR3. CDR3 DNA: TGTGCCAGCAGAAGGACGGCCCTTGAAGCTTTCTTT. Translation: CASRRTALEAFF.

This clonotype was found a few times. DNA for the CDR3: TGTGCCAGCAGCATCCTTGGGACCAATCAGCCCCAGCATTTT. Protein: CASSILGTNQPQHF. This chain uses TRBV5-4 with TRBJ1-5; tentative D call: TRBD1 (5 bases). The germline gives CDR1 SGHNT, CDR2 YYREEE (reference sequence). This CDR3 comprises 14 residues. The V and J ends lost 4 bases and 3 bases respectively, with 11 bases between them. The whole variable domain, filled in from reference TRBV5-4 and TRBJ1-5, reads ETGVTQSPTHLIKTRGQQVTLRCSSQSGHNTVSWYQQALGQGPQFIFQYYREEENGRGNFPPRFSGLQFPNYSSELNVNALELDDSALYLCASSILGTNQPQHFGDGTRLSIL.

The table lists this clonotype with a few counts. This chain connects TRBV29-1 to TRBJ2-7; 11 bases agree with TRBD2. The CDR3 is 14 residues long. Germline CDR1 reads SQVTM; CDR2 reads ANQGSEA. V dropped 6 bases and J dropped 1; count of bases not matched to a gene: 5. CDR3 nucleotide sequence: TGCAGCGTAGTAGCGGGAGGGGAGTCCTACGAGCAGTACTTC. Its protein product is CSVVAGGESYEQYF.

This clonotype showed up many times. The J gene is TRBJ1-5, the V gene TRBV18, with D perhaps matching TRBD1 (5 bases). The V and J ends lost 2 bases and 4 bases respectively, with 12 bases between them. The CDR3 runs to 15 residues. CDR1 and CDR2 from the germline V gene are KGHSH and LQKENI. DNA for the CDR3: TGTGCCAGCTCACCAGGCCCAGGGAATAATCAGCCCCAGCATTTT. Its translation is CASSPGPGNNQPQHF.

The sample holds many counts of this clonotype. V and J are TRBV7-9 and TRBJ1-2; 8 nucleotides align to TRBD1. With V trimmed by 1 base and J by 6 bases, 4 bases remained unmatched. Germline values: CDR1 SEHNR, CDR2 FQNEAQ (reference sequence). This CDR3 region has 14 residues. CDR3 nucleotides: TGTGCCAGCAGCTTAGACAGGGGGTTTGATGGCTACACCTTC. Its protein is CASSLDRGFDGYTF.

The V gene is TRBV7-2, the J gene TRBJ2-7; tentative D call: TRBD2 (6 bases). Germline lookup yields CDR1 SGHTA and CDR2 FQGNSA. The CDR3 has 15 residues. The V gene lost 1 base and the J gene lost 2 bases, with 12 bases spanning the gap. The CDR3 loop reads CASSLEAGLPYEQYF. As DNA, the CDR3 is TGTGCCAGCAGCTTAGAGGCGGGGCTTCCCTACGAGCAGTACTTC.

This rearrangement joins TRBV11-2 to TRBJ2-3; a possible D gene is TRBD2 (6 bases). The CDR3 is 14 amino acids. Germline V gene data show CDR1 as SGHAT and CDR2 as FQNNGV. V lost 1 base and J lost 6, with 11 bases in between. The CDR3 bases are TGTGCCAGCAGCTTAGGCGCGGGGACCGATACGCAGTATTTT. This encodes CASSLGAGTDTQYF.